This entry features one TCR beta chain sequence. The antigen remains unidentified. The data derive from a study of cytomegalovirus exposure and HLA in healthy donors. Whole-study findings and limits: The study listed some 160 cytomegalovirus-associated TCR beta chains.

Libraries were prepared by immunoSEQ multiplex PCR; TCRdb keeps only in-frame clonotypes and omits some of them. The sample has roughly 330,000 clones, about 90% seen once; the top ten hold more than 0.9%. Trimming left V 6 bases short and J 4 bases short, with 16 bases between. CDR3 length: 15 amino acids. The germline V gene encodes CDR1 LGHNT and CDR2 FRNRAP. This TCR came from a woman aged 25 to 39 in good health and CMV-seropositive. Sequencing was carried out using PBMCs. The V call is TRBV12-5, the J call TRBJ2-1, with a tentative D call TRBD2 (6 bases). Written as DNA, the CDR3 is TGTGCTAGTGGCCTATCTAGCGTTGGATACAATGAGCAGTTCTTC. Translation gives CASGLSSVGYNEQFF.